In this sample, the clone carrying this T cell receptor (beta chain) turned up once. The antigen remains undetermined. Its ends do not fully match the called genes, so a read error is possible. The CDR3 is 18 residues long. Germline lookup yields CDR1 DFQATT and CDR2 SNEGSKA (reference sequence). The data originate from a study of T-cell reconstitution after alpha-beta-depleted transplantation in children. Broader study findings: T-cell numbers and diversity one year post-transplant derived largely from freshly generated T cells. Alpha-beta T cells about two months after transplant reportedly derived from several hundred expanded graft clones.

A TCRbeta library incorporating unique molecular identifiers was prepared. TCRdb fed the PCR reads into MiXCR, producing one record per CDR3 protein. This table has some 600,000 distinct CDR3 sequences, under 15% appearing once. The rearrangement uses TRBV20-1 and TRBJ2-1; 7 bases map to TRBD1. This clonotype was obtained from a male patient younger than 18 who had a stem cell transplant for acute myeloid leukemia, so the T cells may come from the graft donor. The sample consisted of PBMCs, mostly from graft donor cells, taken 360 days after TCRalphabeta/CD19-depleted stem cell transplant. DNA of the CDR3: TGCTGTGCGAGAGGACGTCCGGAGGACAGGCGGTCCTACAATGAGCAGTTCTTC. It yields the protein CCARGRPEDRRSYNEQFF.